The clone carrying this T cell receptor beta chain came up once. What it binds is unknown. Using immunoSEQ multiplex PCR, the repertoire was profiled, and TCRdb retains in-frame clones only, with some absent. This table holds 60,000 to 70,000 clones, approximately 87% found once. No infections or other immune events were documented during collection. The CDR3 sequence is 17 residues long. The V segment lost 4 bases and the J segment 7 bases; nucleotides outside the gene matches: 14. The germline gives CDR1 SGHNT, CDR2 YYREEE (reference sequence). The sample is drawn from a study of identifying expanded T cells in peripheral blood. Study conclusions and caveats: Around 1.2 clones differed between technical replicates, versus about 16 and 19 over time. Variance in clone template counts between approximately two-week samples significantly increased with total template count across all healthy donors.

This chain joins TRBV5-4 and TRBJ2-1; TRBD2 matches at 10 bases. The TCR comes from a person aged 18 to 75 in good health. Material: blood. In DNA form, the CDR3 reads TGTGCCAGCAGCCCCCGAAGCGGGGGGGCCCCCTGGAATGAGCAGTTCTTC. Protein sequence: CASSPRSGGAPWNEQFF.